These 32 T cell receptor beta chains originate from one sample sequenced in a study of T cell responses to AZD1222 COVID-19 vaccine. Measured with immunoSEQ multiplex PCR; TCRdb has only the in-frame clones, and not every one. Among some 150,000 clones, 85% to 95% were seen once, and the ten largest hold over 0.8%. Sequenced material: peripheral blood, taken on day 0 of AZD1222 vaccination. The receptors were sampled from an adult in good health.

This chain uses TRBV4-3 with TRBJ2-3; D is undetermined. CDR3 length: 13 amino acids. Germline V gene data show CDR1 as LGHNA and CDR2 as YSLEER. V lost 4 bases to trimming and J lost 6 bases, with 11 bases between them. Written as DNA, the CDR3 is TGCGCCAGCAGCCCGACGGAACTGGATACGCAGTATTTT. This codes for CASSPTELDTQYF.

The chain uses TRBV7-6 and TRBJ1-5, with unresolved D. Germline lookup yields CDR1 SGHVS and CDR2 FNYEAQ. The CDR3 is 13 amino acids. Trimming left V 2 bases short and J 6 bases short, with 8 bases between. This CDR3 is CASSLSRVQPQHF. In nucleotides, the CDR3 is TGTGCCAGCAGCTTATCTCGGGTTCAGCCCCAGCATTTT.

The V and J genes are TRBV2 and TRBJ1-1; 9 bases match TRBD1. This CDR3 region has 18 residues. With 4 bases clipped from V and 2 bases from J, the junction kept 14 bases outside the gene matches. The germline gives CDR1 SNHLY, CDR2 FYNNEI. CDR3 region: CASSGRPGQGYKNTEAFF. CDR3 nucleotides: TGTGCCAGCAGTGGTAGACCGGGACAGGGATATAAAAACACTGAAGCTTTCTTT. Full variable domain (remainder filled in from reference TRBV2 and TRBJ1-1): EPEVTQTPSHQVTQMGQEVILRCVPISNHLYFYWYRQILGQKVEFLVSFYNNEISEKSEIFDDQFSVERPDGSNFTLKIRSTKLEDSAMYFCASSGRPGQGYKNTEAFFGQGTRLTVV.

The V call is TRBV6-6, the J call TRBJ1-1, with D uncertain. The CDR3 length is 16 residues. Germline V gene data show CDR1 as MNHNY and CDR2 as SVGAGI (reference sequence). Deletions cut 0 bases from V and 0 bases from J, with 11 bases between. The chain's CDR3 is CASSYSGGVMNTEAFF. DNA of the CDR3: TGTGCCAGCAGTTACTCCGGTGGAGTCATGAACACTGAAGCTTTCTTT.

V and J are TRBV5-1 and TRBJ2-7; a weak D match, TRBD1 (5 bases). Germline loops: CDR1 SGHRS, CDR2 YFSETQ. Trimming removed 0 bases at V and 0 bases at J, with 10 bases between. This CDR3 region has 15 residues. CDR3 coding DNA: TGCGCCAGCAGCTTGGGACAGACCAGCTCCTACGAGCAGTACTTC. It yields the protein CASSLGQTSSYEQYF.

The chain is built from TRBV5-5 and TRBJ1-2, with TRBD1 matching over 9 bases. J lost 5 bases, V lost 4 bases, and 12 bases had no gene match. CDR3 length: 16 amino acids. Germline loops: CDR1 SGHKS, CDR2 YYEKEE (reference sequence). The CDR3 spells CASSQTSGTGLYGYTF. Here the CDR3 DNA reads TGTGCCAGCAGCCAAACCTCCGGGACAGGGCTTTATGGCTACACCTTC.

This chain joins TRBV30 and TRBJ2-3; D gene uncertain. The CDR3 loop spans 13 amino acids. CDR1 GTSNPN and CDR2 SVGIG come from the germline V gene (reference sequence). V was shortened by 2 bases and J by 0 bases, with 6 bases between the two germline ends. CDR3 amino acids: CAWSTGSTDTQYF. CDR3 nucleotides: TGTGCCTGGAGTACCGGGAGCACAGATACGCAGTATTTT.

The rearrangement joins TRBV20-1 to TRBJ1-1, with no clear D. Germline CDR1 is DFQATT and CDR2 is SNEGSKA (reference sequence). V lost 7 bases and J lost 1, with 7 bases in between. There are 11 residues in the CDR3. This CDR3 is CSGETNTEAFF. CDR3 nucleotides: TGCAGTGGAGAGACGAACACTGAAGCTTTCTTT.

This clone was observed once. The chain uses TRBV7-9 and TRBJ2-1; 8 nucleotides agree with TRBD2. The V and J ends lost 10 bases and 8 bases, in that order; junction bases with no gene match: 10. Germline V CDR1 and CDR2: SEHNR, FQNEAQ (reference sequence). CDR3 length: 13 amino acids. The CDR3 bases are TGTGCCATCACGGGACTAGTTCTCGATGAGCAGTTCTTC. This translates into CAITGLVLDEQFF.

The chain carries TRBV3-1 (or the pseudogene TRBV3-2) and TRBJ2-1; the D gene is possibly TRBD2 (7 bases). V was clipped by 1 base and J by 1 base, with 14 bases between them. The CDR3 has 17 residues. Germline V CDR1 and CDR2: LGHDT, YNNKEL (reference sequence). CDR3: CASSQVLRGASYNEQFF. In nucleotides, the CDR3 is TGTGCCAGCAGCCAAGTTCTTCGGGGGGCGTCCTACAATGAGCAGTTCTTC.

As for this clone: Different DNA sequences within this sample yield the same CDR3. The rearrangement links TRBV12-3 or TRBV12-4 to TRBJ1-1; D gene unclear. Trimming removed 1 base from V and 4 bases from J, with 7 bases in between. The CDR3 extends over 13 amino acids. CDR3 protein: CASSLVRGTEAFF. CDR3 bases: TGTGCCAGCAGTTTAGTCAGAGGCACTGAAGCTTTCTTT.

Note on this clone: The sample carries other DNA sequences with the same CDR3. CDR3 DNA: TGTGCCAGCTCACCACCGGTGCTAGAGACCCAGTACTTC. Translated: CASSPPVLETQYF. The V call is TRBV18, the J call TRBJ2-5; D call uncertain. CDR1 KGHSH and CDR2 LQKENI come from the germline V gene. The V gene lost 0 bases and the J gene lost 4 bases, with 6 bases spanning the gap. This CDR3 spans 13 amino acids.

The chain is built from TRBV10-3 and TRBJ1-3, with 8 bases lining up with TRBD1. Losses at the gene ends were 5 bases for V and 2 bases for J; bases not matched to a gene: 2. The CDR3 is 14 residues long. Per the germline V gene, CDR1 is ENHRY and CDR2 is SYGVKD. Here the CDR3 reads CAISRDRTGNTIYF. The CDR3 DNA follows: TGTGCCATCAGTAGGGACAGGACTGGAAACACCATATATTTT.

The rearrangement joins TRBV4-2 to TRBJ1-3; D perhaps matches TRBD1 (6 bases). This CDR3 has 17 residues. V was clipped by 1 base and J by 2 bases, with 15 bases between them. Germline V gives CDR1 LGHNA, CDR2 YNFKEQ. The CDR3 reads CASSQGLRGGTGNTIYF. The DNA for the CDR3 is TGTGCCAGCAGCCAAGGGCTGAGGGGGGGTACTGGAAACACCATATATTTT.

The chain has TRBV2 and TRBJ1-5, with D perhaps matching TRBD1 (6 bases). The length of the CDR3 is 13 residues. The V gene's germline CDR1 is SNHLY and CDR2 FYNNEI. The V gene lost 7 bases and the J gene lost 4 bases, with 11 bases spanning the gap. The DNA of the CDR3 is TGTGCCAGCACTATACAGGGTAATCAGCCCCAGCATTTT. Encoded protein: CASTIQGNQPQHF.

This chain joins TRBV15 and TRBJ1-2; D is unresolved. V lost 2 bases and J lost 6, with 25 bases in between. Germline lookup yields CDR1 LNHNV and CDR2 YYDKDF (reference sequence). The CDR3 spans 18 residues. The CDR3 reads CATSRHPSELPRWDGYTF. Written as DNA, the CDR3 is TGTGCCACCAGCAGACATCCCTCTGAACTGCCTAGGTGGGATGGCTACACCTTC.

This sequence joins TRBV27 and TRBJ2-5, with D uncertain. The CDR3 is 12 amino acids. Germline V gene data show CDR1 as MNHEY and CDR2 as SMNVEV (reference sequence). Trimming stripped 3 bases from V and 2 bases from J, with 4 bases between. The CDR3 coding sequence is TGTGCCAGCAGTTTGTTTCAAGAGACCCAGTACTTC. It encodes CASSLFQETQYF.

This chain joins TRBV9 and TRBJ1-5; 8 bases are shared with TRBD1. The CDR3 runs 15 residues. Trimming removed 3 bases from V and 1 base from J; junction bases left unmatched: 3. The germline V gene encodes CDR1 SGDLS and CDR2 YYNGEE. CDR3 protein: CASSEQGVSNQPQHF. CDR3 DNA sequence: TGTGCCAGCAGCGAACAGGGGGTAAGCAATCAGCCCCAGCATTTT.

The CDR3 loop reads CATGTSGGGETQYF. The CDR3 nucleotides are TGTGCCACAGGGACTAGCGGGGGGGGAGAGACCCAGTACTTC. V gene TRBV6-5 combines with J gene TRBJ2-5; 16 positions agree with TRBD2. Germline assignment: CDR1 MNHEY and CDR2 SVGAGI. V lost 10 bases, J lost 4 bases, and 3 bases stayed unmatched. The CDR3 runs 14 residues.

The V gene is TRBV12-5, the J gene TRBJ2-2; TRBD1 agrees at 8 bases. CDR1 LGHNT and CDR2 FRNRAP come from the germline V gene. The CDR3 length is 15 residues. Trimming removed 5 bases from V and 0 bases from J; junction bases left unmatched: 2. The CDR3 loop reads CASGRDRSNTGELFF. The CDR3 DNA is TGTGCTAGTGGTCGGGACAGGTCGAACACCGGGGAGCTGTTTTTT. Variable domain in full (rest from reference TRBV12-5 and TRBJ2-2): DARVTQTPRHKVTEMGQEVTMRCQPILGHNTVFWYRQTMMQGLELLAYFRNRAPLDDSGMPKDRFSAEMPDATLATLKIQPSEPRDSAVYFCASGRDRSNTGELFFGEGSRLTVL.

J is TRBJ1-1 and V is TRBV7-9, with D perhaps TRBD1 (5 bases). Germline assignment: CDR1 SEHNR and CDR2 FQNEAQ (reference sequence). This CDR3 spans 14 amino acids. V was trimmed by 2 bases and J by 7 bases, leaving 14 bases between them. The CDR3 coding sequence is TGTGCCAGCAGCTTAAGCGCCCCGAGGGGTGAAGCTTTCTTT. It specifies CASSLSAPRGEAFF.

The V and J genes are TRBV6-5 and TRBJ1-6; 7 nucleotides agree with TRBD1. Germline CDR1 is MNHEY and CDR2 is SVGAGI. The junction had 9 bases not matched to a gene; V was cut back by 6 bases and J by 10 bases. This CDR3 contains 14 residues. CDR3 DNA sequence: TGTGCCAGCAGAACCGGGACAGTCGCATCACCCCTCCACTTT. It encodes CASRTGTVASPLHF.

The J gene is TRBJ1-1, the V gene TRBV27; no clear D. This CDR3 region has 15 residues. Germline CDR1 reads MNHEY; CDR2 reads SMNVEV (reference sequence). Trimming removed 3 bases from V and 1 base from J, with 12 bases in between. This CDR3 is CASSFLGRRNTEAFF. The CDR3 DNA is TGTGCCAGCAGTTTCTTAGGCAGGCGGAACACTGAAGCTTTCTTT.

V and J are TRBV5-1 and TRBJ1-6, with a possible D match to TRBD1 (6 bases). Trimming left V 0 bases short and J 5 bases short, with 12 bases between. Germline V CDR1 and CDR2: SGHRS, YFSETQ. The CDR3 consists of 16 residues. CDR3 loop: CASSLGTGMDNSPLHF. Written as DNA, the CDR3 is TGCGCCAGCAGCTTGGGTACAGGGATGGATAATTCACCCCTCCACTTT.

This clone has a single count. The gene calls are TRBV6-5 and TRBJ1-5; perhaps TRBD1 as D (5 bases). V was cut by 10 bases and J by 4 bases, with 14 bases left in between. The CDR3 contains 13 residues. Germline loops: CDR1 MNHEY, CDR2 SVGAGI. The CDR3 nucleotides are TGTGCCACCGGGCGGCAGGGTAATCAGCCCCAGCATTTT. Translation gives CATGRQGNQPQHF.

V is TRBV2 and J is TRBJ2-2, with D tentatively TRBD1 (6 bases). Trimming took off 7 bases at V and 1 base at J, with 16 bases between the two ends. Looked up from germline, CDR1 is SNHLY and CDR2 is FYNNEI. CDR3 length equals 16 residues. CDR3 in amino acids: CASNIRDNLNTGELFF. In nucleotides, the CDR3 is TGTGCCAGCAATATCCGGGACAACCTGAACACCGGGGAGCTGTTTTTT.

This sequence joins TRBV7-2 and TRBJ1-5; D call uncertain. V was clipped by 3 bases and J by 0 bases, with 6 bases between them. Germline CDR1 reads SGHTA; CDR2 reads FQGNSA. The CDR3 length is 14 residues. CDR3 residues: CASSFFHSNQPQHF. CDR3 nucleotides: TGTGCCAGCAGCTTTTTCCATAGCAATCAGCCCCAGCATTTT.

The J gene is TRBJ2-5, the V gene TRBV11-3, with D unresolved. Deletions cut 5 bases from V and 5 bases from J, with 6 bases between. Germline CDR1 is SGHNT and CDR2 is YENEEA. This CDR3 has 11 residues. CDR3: CASSLTETQYF. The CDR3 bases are TGTGCCAGCAGCCTCACCGAGACCCAGTACTTC.

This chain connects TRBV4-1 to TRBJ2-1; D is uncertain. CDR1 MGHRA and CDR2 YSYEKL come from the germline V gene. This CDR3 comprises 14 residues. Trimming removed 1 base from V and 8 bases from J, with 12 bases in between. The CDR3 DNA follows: TGCGCCAGCAGCCAAGGACTCGGCGACTATGAGCAGTTCTTC. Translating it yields CASSQGLGDYEQFF.

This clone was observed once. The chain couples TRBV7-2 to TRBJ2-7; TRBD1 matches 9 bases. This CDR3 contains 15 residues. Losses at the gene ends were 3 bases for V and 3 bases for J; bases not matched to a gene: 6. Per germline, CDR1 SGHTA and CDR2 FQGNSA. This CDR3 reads CASSFTGTGRYEQYF. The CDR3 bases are TGTGCCAGCAGCTTTACCGGGACAGGGCGCTACGAGCAGTACTTC. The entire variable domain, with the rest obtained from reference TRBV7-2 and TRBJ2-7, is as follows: GAGVSQSPSNKVTEKGKDVELRCDPISGHTALYWYRQSLGQGLEFLIYFQGNSAPDKSGLPSDRFSAERTGGSVSTLTIQRTQQEDSAVYLCASSFTGTGRYEQYFGPGTRLTVT.

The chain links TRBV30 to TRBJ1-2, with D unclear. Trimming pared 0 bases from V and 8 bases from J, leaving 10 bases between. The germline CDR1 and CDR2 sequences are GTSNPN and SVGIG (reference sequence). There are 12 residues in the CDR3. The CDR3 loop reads CAWSVQTGGYTF. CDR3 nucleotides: TGTGCCTGGAGTGTACAGACGGGCGGCTACACCTTC.

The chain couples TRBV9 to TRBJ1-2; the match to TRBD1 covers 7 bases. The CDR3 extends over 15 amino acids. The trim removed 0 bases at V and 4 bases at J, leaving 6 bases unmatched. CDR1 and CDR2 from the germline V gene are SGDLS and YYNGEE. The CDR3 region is CASSVEDRTLYGYTF. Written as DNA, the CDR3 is TGTGCCAGCAGCGTAGAGGACAGGACGCTCTATGGCTACACCTTC.